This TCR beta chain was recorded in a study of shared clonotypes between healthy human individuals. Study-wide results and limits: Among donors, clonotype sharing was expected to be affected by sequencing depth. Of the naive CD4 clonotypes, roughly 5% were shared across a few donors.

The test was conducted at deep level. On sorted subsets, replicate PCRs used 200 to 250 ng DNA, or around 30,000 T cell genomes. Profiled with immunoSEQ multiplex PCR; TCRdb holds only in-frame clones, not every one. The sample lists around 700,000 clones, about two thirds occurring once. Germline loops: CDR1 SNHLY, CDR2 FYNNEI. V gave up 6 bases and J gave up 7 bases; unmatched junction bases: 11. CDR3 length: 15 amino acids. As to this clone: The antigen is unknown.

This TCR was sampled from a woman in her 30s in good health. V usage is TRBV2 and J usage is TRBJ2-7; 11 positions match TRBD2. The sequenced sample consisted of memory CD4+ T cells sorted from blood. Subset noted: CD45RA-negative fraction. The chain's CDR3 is CASRPRLAGPREQYF. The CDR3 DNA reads TGTGCCAGCAGACCGAGACTAGCGGGGCCTAGGGAGCAGTACTTC.